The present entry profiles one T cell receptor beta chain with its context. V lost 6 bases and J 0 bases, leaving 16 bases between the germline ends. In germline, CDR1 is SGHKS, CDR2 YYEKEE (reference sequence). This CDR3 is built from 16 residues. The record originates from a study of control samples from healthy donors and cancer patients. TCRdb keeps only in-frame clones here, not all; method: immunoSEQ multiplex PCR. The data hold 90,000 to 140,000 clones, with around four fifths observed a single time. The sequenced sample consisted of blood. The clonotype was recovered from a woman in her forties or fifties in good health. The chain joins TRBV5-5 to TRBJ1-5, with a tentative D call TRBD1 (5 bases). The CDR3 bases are TGTGCCAGCACCCTAGGGACTTTCAGTAGCAATCAGCCCCAGCATTTT. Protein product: CASTLGTFSSNQPQHF. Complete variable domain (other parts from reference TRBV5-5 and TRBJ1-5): DAGVTQSPTHLIKTRGQQVTLRCSPISGHKSVSWYQQVLGQGPQFIFQYYEKEERGRGNFPDRFSARQFPNYSSELNVNALLLGDSALYLCASTLGTFSSNQPQHFGDGTRLSIL.